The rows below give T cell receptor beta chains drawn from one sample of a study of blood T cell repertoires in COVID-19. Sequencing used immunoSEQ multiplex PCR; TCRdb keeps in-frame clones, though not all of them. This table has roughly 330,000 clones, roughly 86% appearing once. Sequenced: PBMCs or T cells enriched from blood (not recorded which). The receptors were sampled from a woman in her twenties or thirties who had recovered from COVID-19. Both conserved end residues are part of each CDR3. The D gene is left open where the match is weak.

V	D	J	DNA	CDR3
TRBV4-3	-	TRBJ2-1	TGCGCCAGCAGCCCTGGCCGCAGCTCCTACAATGAGCAGTTCTTC	CASSPGRSSYNEQFF
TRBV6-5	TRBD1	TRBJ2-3	TGTGCCAGCAGTTACGGACAGGGGGCGAGCACAGATACGCAGTATTTT	CASSYGQGASTDTQYF
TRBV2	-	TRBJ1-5	TGTGCCAGCAGTGAAGCCGGCGAGGGTCAGCCCCAGCATTTT	CASSEAGEGQPQHF
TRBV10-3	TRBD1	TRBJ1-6	TGTGCCATCAGCGTGGGACAGGGGAATAATTCACCCCTCCACTTT	CAISVGQGNNSPLHF
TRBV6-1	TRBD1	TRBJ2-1	TGTGCCAGCAGTGAAGCTACAGGGGGCGCCGCCTACAATGAGCAGTTCTTC	CASSEATGGAAYNEQFF
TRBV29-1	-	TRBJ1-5	TGCAGCGTTGTCTGGAGGGTTGGGCAGCCCCAGCATTTT	CSVVWRVGQPQHF
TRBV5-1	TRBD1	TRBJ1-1	TGCGCCAGCAGCTTTGGAGGACAGGGGGCCGGGACTGAAGCTTTCTTT	CASSFGGQGAGTEAFF
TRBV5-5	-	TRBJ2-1	TGTGCCAGCAGCTTGGGGGTCCCTACTACAAACAATGAGCAGTTCTTC	CASSLGVPTTNNEQFF
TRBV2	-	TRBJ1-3	TGTGCCAGCAGAAAAGAGGCGGGGCTGACGGGAAACACCATATATTTT	CASRKEAGLTGNTIYF
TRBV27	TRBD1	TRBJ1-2	TGTGCCAGCGCTAGGGACAGGAGTTTCTATGGCTACACCTTC	CASARDRSFYGYTF
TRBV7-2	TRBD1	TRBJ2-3	TGTGCCAGCAGCTTAGTGACAGGGGAGGATACGCAGTATTTT	CASSLVTGEDTQYF
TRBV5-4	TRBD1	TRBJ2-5	TGTGCCAGCAGCTCAAAAACAGGGGGCTCAGAGACCCAGTACTTC	CASSSKTGGSETQYF
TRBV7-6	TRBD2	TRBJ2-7	TGTGCCAGCAGCCCGAGCGGGGCCCTTCCCTACGAGCAGTACTTC	CASSPSGALPYEQYF